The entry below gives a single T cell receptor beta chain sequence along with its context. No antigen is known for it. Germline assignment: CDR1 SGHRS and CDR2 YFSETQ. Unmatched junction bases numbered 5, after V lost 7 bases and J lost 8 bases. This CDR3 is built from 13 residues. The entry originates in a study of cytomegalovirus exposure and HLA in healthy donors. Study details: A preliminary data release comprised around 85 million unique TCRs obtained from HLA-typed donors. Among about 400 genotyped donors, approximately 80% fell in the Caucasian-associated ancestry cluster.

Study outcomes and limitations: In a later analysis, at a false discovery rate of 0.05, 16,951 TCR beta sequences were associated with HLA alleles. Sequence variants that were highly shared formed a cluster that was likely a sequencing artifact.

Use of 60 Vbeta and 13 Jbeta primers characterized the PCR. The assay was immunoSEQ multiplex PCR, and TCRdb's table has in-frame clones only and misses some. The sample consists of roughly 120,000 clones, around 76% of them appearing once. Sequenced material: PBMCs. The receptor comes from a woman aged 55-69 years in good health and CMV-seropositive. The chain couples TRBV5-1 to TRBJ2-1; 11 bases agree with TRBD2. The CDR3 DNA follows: TGCGCCAGCTCTAGCGGGGGGTCCGATGAGCAGTTCTTC. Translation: CASSSGGSDEQFF.